This is a list of T cell receptor beta chains from one sample in a study of beta chain features in type 1 diabetes. Data came from immunoSEQ multiplex PCR; TCRdb stores just in-frame clones and leaves some out. The sample shows roughly 610,000 clones, around a sixth of them seen only once. The specimen sequenced was naive CD4+ T cells from blood. The receptors were gathered from a man aged 18 to 30 in good health. CDR3s include the opening cysteine and the closing phenylalanine or tryptophan. The D gene is left open where the match is weak. Size tells how often a clone was seen (once, few, many) or the class of an expanded clone, and some rows leave it out.

v_call	d_call	j_call	clone_size	cdr3_nt	cdr3_aa
TRBV6-1	NA	TRBJ2-7	NA	TGTGCCAGTGGGACGGACTACGAGCAGTACTTC	CASGTDYEQYF
TRBV28	TRBD1	TRBJ2-7	few	TGTGCCAGCTGGGACAGGGAGTACGAGCAGTACTTC	CASWDREYEQYF
TRBV5-1	NA	TRBJ2-3	few	TGCGCCAGCAGCTTGGCCGTGGGGTACGACACAGATACGCAGTATTTT	CASSLAVGYDTDTQYF
TRBV20-1	NA	TRBJ2-5	few	TGCAGTGCCAGGGGTGGAGAGACCCAGTACTTC	CSARGGETQYF
TRBV20-1	NA	TRBJ2-5	few	TGCAGTGCTAGCCTACAAGAGACCCAGTACTTC	CSASLQETQYF
TRBV25-1	NA	TRBJ1-1	few	TGTGCCAGCAGGGGCCCCATGAACACTGAAGCTTTCTTT	CASRGPMNTEAFF
TRBV7-6	NA	TRBJ1-1	NA	TGTGCCAGCAGCTTAGGAATCAAGGGAAAGAACACTGAAGCTTTCTTT	CASSLGIKGKNTEAFF
TRBV5-1	NA	TRBJ2-1	NA	TGCGCCAGCAGGGTTAGCGGACCCCTTGTCGAGCAGTTCTTC	CASRVSGPLVEQFF
TRBV27	NA	TRBJ1-2	few	TGTGCCAGCAGTTCCCTGACCGTAGGGTATGGCTACACCTTC	CASSSLTVGYGYTF
TRBV18	NA	TRBJ2-3	NA	TGTGCCAGCTCACCCTCCGGGACACCACCCCCCACAGATACGCAGTATTTT	CASSPSGTPPPTDTQYF
TRBV9	NA	TRBJ2-2	NA	TGTGCCAGCAGCGTAGAGGGGCTTGGCACCGGGGAGCTGTTTTTT	CASSVEGLGTGELFF
TRBV2	TRBD1	TRBJ2-3	NA	TGTGCCAGCACCGGGACAGCTTACACAGATACGCAGTATTTT	CASTGTAYTDTQYF
TRBV4-3	NA	TRBJ2-4	few	TGCGCCAGCAGCCAGCAACTAGCACTACGAGCCAAAAACATTCAGTACTTC	CASSQQLALRAKNIQYF
TRBV5-1	NA	TRBJ2-1	NA	TGCGCCAGCAGCTTGGCTCCTCTGCCGGGACCTGACAATGAGCAGTTCTTC	CASSLAPLPGPDNEQFF
TRBV27	NA	TRBJ2-5	few	TGTGCCAGCAGTTTATTCCAGGGTCGGGAGACCCAGTACTTC	CASSLFQGRETQYF
TRBV7-6	NA	TRBJ1-6	NA	TGTGCCAGCAGCTTAGCGGACAGCGGTCTATCCTATAATTCACCCCTCCACTTT	CASSLADSGLSYNSPLHF
TRBV7-9	NA	TRBJ1-1	few	TGTGCCAGCAGCTTAGTCGAAGGGTACACTGAAGCTTTCTTT	CASSLVEGYTEAFF
TRBV11-2	NA	TRBJ1-1	few	TGTGCCAGCAGTAATAGGATGAACACTGAAGCTTTCTTT	CASSNRMNTEAFF
TRBV18	NA	TRBJ2-2	NA	TGTGCCAGCTCACCACAGTTAGGGAACACCGGGGAGCTGTTTTTT	CASSPQLGNTGELFF
TRBV9	NA	TRBJ2-3	few	TGTGCCAGCAGCTCCCTGGGGGATACGCAGTATTTT	CASSSLGDTQYF
TRBV7-2	NA	TRBJ2-5	few	TGTGCCAGCAGCTTAGAGAGGGGAGAGACCCAGTACTTC	CASSLERGETQYF
TRBV7-9	NA	TRBJ1-1	NA	TGTGCCAGCAGCCCGGGCGGGGCGCGGACTGAAGCTTTCTTT	CASSPGGARTEAFF
TRBV9	NA	TRBJ2-3	few	TGTGCCAGCAGCGTACGGGGGCCCCCCACAGATACGCAGTATTTT	CASSVRGPPTDTQYF
TRBV5-1	TRBD2	TRBJ2-7	few	TGCGCCAGCAGCTCAATGATACTAGCGCACGAGCAGTACTTC	CASSSMILAHEQYF
TRBV5-8	NA	TRBJ1-5	NA	TGTGCCAGCAGCCCAAGGGGCTCATTGGGGGATAGCAATCAGCCCCAGCATTTT	CASSPRGSLGDSNQPQHF
TRBV28	NA	TRBJ1-3	few	TGTGCCAGCAGTTCCCGTCGGAACACCATATATTTT	CASSSRRNTIYF
TRBV4-1	NA	TRBJ2-5	NA	TGCGCCAGCAGCCAAGATCGGAAGGCGCAAGAGACCCAGTACTTC	CASSQDRKAQETQYF
TRBV7-3	NA	TRBJ2-7	NA	TGTGCCAGCAGCCCGGGTGGAGGGTTTACCTACGAGCAGTACTTC	CASSPGGGFTYEQYF
TRBV5-1	NA	TRBJ1-4	NA	TGCGCCAGCAGCTTGGCCGGGTCCAGAAATGAAAAACTGTTTTTT	CASSLAGSRNEKLFF
TRBV6-5	NA	TRBJ2-1	once	TGTGCCATCAGTCGGGGATTGGCCTACAATGAGCAGTTCTTC	CAISRGLAYNEQFF
TRBV7-8	NA	TRBJ1-3	NA	TGTGCCAGCAGCCCCCGGGGACGCTCTGGAAACACCATATATTTT	CASSPRGRSGNTIYF
TRBV7-2	TRBD1	TRBJ1-2	few	TGTGCCAGCAGCCGACCAGGTGGAGGGGGCAGGAGGACTAACTATGGCTACACCTTC	CASSRPGGGGRRTNYGYTF
TRBV4-3	NA	TRBJ2-5	few	TGCGCCAGCAGCCAAGAACGGCAAGAGACCCAGTACTTC	CASSQERQETQYF
TRBV7-2	NA	TRBJ2-7	NA	TGTGCCAGCAGCTCAGGGACTCCCGCCTACGAGCAGTACTTC	CASSSGTPAYEQYF
TRBV30	NA	TRBJ1-2	NA	TGTGCCTGGAGTTTGACAGGCGGCTACACCTTC	CAWSLTGGYTF
TRBV4-1	TRBD2	TRBJ2-3	few	TGCGCCAGCAGCTCCAGAGGACTAGGTACAGATACGCAGTATTTT	CASSSRGLGTDTQYF
TRBV5-1	NA	TRBJ1-1	NA	TGCGCCAGCAGCTTGGAGGCGGACCTGAACACTGAAGCTTTCTTT	CASSLEADLNTEAFF
TRBV27	TRBD1	TRBJ2-1	NA	TGTGCCAGCGCTTCAGGGGGCCTGGAGCAGTTCTTC	CASASGGLEQFF
TRBV15	NA	TRBJ1-2	NA	TGTGCCACCAGCGGGGCCCCCGCGCAGGCAACACGGGGCCTATATGGCTACACCTTC	CATSGAPAQATRGLYGYTF
TRBV7-3	TRBD2	TRBJ2-3	NA	TGTGCCAGCAGCCCTCGATCCACTCGGACTAGCGGGAACACAGATACGCAGTATTTT	CASSPRSTRTSGNTDTQYF
TRBV11-2	TRBD2	TRBJ2-1	NA	TGTGCCAGCAGCTCGAGCCCGGGACTATACTACAATGAGCAGTTCTTC	CASSSSPGLYYNEQFF
TRBV25-1	NA	TRBJ2-1	NA	TGTGCCTCCAGACCGGGGGCTCTGCGGAATGAGCAGTTCTTC	CASRPGALRNEQFF
TRBV29-1	TRBD2	TRBJ2-7	NA	TGCAGCGTTGATGTGCGAGCGGGAGGCCTAGGCGAGCAGTACTTC	CSVDVRAGGLGEQYF
TRBV29-1	NA	TRBJ2-7	NA	TGCAGCGTTGAAGGACTGAGCTCCTACGAGCAGTACTTC	CSVEGLSSYEQYF
TRBV7-2	NA	TRBJ2-3	few	TGTGCCAGCAGCTTACTTGCTACTAGCACAGATACGCAGTATTTT	CASSLLATSTDTQYF
TRBV30	NA	TRBJ2-7	NA	TGTGCCTGGGACACGCAACCCTCCTACGAGCAGTACTTC	CAWDTQPSYEQYF
TRBV25-1	NA	TRBJ2-1	NA	TGTGCCAGCACCTCGGACCGTAGCTCCTACAATGAGCAGTTCTTC	CASTSDRSSYNEQFF
TRBV7-9	NA	TRBJ1-1	NA	TGTGCCAGCACCCCCAGCGGCGACACTGAAGCTTTCTTT	CASTPSGDTEAFF
TRBV9	NA	TRBJ2-1	once	TGTGCCAGCAGCGCCACGCGATTTCGAGAGGGGCTGAATGAGCAGTTCTTC	CASSATRFREGLNEQFF
TRBV28	NA	TRBJ1-1	NA	TGTGCCAGCACTCAGGGAGGGGTAGACACTGAAGCTTTCTTT	CASTQGGVDTEAFF
TRBV7-3	NA	TRBJ1-2	few	TGTGCCAGCAGCTTATTAGCAGGGAAGGTCTATGGCTACACCTTC	CASSLLAGKVYGYTF
TRBV4-1	NA	TRBJ2-5	few	TGCGCCAGCAGCCAGCCGGGACAAAGGTACCAAGAGACCCAGTACTTC	CASSQPGQRYQETQYF
TRBV9	TRBD2	TRBJ2-2	NA	TGTGCCAGCAGCGTAGCCGCTATCCTTAGCGGGAGGGAAGGCACCGGGGAGCTGTTTTTT	CASSVAAILSGREGTGELFF
TRBV9	NA	TRBJ2-3	NA	TGTGCCAGCAGCAAACGACAGGTAACAGATACGCAGTATTTT	CASSKRQVTDTQYF
TRBV18	TRBD2	TRBJ2-1	NA	TGTGCCAGCTCATCAGGACTAGATTCTTACAATGAGCAGTTCTTC	CASSSGLDSYNEQFF
TRBV19	NA	TRBJ2-1	few	TGTGCCAGTAGTACCCCCAAGCAGAGCTCCTACAATGAGCAGTTCTTC	CASSTPKQSSYNEQFF
TRBV5-6	NA	TRBJ2-3	NA	TGTGCCAGCAGCTTGCGGGGTGGCACAGATACGCAGTATTTT	CASSLRGGTDTQYF
TRBV5-1	NA	TRBJ2-1	NA	TGCGCCAGCAGCTTTAGGGATTCTACCTACAATGAGCAGTTCTTC	CASSFRDSTYNEQFF
TRBV4-1	NA	TRBJ2-3	NA	TGCGCCAGCAGTGGAAGGGCAGGGGGCACAGATACGCAGTATTTT	CASSGRAGGTDTQYF